The 10 T cell receptor beta chains below were found in one sample sequenced in a study of blood T cell repertoires in COVID-19. The table came from immunoSEQ multiplex PCR; TCRdb's copy has only in-frame clones and leaves some out. The top ten hold roughly 0.84% of the sample, which has about 480,000 clones, 75% to 90% seen once. The sequenced sample was peripheral blood. Receptors originate from a man between 18 and 29 years old with COVID-19, enrolled during active disease.

The genes are TRBV6-4 and TRBJ2-2, with D unclear. The CDR3 has 14 amino acids. The germline V gene encodes CDR1 MRHNA and CDR2 SNTAGT. Trimming cost V 2 bases and J 4 bases, with 8 bases left between them. The CDR3: CASSDGPPTGELFF. The DNA of the CDR3 is TGTGCCAGCAGTGACGGGCCCCCCACCGGGGAGCTGTTTTTT.

The chain has TRBV11-3 and TRBJ2-1; 7 nucleotides line up with TRBD1. This CDR3 is 13 amino acids long. Germline trimming cut 3 bases from V and 5 bases from J; bases unmatched to any gene: 1. Germline values: CDR1 SGHNT, CDR2 YENEEA. DNA of the CDR3: TGTGCCAGCAGCTTCGACAGGGACAATGAGCAGTTCTTC. This sequence encodes CASSFDRDNEQFF. The whole variable domain, filled in from reference TRBV11-3 and TRBJ2-1, reads EAGVVQSPRYKIIEKKQPVAFWCNPISGHNTLYWYLQNLGQGPELLIRYENEEAVDDSQLPKDRFSAERLKGVDSTLKIQPAELGDSAVYLCASSFDRDNEQFFGPGTRLTVL.

The gene calls are TRBV5-4 and TRBJ1-1; the D gene is possibly TRBD1 (6 bases). Germline V gene sequence: CDR1 SGHNT, CDR2 YYREEE (reference sequence). Trimming removed 0 bases at V and 6 bases at J, with 18 bases between. This CDR3 is built from 16 residues. CDR3 in amino acids: CASSLGGRGARAEAFF. The CDR3, as DNA: TGTGCCAGCAGCTTGGGGGGCCGGGGGGCAAGGGCTGAAGCTTTCTTT.

This rearrangement joins TRBV30 to TRBJ1-3; TRBD1 might be the D (6 bases). CDR1 is GTSNPN and CDR2 is SVGIG in the germline V gene (reference sequence). Trimming removed 6 bases at V and 4 bases at J, with 16 bases between. The CDR3 covers 14 residues. The CDR3 DNA reads as TGTGCCTGTTCCCAGGCGGGGGGCGGAAACACCATATATTTT. It encodes CACSQAGGGNTIYF.

CDR3 in amino acids: CASSLGQVTGELFF. In DNA, the CDR3 is TGTGCCAGCAGCTTGGGGCAGGTCACCGGGGAGCTGTTTTTT. This sequence joins TRBV5-4 and TRBJ2-2; D gene unclear. The CDR3 spans 14 residues. V was pared by 0 bases and J by 4 bases, with 7 bases between. Germline V lookup: CDR1 SGHNT, CDR2 YYREEE (reference sequence).

There are a few counts of this clone. The V and J genes are TRBV2 and TRBJ2-4; D perhaps matches TRBD1 (6 bases). Trimming stripped 2 bases from V and 1 base from J, with 12 bases between. Germline V gene data show CDR1 as SNHLY and CDR2 as FYNNEI. The CDR3 sequence is 16 residues long. The CDR3 DNA sequence: TGTGCCAGCAGTGAATCAGGGGCAGGGGCCAAAAACATTCAGTACTTC. This encodes CASSESGAGAKNIQYF.

CDR3 region: CASRYTGFEQFF. CDR3 bases: TGTGCCAGCAGGTATACAGGGTTTGAGCAGTTCTTC. The chain couples TRBV2 to TRBJ2-1; possible D gene TRBD1, 6 bases. The V gene's germline CDR1 is SNHLY and CDR2 FYNNEI. V shed 6 bases and J shed 9 bases, with 12 bases lying between them. This CDR3 has 12 residues.

The rearrangement joins TRBV6-6 to TRBJ2-5, with a weak D call TRBD1 (5 bases). CDR1 and CDR2 from the germline V gene are MNHNY and SVGAGI (reference sequence). The V and J ends lost 4 bases and 3 bases respectively, with 9 bases between them. This CDR3 region has 13 residues. In nucleotides, the CDR3 is TGTGCCAGCAGTTTTGACAGAGAAGAGACCCAGTACTTC. This codes for CASSFDREETQYF.

The J gene is TRBJ2-4, the V gene TRBV18, with no clear D. Trimming shortened V by 3 bases and J by 0 bases, and 9 bases separated the two germline ends. The CDR3 has 15 residues. Germline lookup yields CDR1 KGHSH and CDR2 LQKENI. CDR3 nucleotides: TGTGCCAGCTCACCTCGTTCGTTAGCCAAAAACATTCAGTACTTC. Protein product: CASSPRSLAKNIQYF.

This clone was seen more than once but under ten times. The chain is built from TRBV7-9 and TRBJ2-7; 14 bases are a match to TRBD2. Germline CDR1 is SEHNR and CDR2 is FQNEAQ (reference sequence). V was clipped by 3 bases and J by 4 bases; unmatched bases: 14. The CDR3 spans 19 residues. The CDR3 sequence is CASSFGLAGGPGIIYEQYF. The CDR3 DNA reads as TGTGCCAGCAGCTTCGGACTAGCGGGAGGCCCCGGGATTATATACGAGCAGTACTTC.